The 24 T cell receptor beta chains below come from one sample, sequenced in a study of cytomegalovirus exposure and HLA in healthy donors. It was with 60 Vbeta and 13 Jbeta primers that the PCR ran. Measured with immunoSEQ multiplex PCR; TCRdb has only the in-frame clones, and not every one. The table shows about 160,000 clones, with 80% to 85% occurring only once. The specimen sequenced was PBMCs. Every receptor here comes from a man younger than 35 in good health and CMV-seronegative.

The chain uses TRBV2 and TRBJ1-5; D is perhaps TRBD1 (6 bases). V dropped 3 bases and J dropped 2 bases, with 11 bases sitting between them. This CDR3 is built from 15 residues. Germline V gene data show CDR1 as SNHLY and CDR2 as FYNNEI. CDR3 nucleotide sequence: TGTGCCAGCAGTGACCTCAGGGGACGCAATCAGCCCCAGCATTTT. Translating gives CASSDLRGRNQPQHF.

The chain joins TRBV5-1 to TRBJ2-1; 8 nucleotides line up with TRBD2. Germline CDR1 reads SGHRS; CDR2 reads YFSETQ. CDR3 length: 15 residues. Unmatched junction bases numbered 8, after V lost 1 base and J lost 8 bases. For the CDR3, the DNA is TGCGCCAGCAGCTTGCGGGCTAGCGGGTGGGATGAGCAGTTCTTC. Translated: CASSLRASGWDEQFF.

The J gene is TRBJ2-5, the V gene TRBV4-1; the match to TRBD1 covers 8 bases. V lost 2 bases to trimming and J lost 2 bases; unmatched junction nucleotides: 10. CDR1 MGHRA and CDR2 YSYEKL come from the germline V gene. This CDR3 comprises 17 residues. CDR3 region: CASSQLRGTGTQETQYF. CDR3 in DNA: TGCGCCAGCAGCCAACTTCGCGGGACAGGCACTCAAGAGACCCAGTACTTC.

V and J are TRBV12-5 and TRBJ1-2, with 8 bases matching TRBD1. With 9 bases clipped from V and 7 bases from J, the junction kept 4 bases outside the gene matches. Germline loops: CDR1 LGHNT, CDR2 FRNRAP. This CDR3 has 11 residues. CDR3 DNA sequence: TGTGCTAGCACGACAGGGGTTGGCTACACCTTC. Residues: CASTTGVGYTF.

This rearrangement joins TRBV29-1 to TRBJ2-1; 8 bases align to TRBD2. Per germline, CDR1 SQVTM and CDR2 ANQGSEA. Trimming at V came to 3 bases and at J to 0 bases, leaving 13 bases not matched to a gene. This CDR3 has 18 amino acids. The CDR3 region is CSVEGLVHRRSSYNEQFF. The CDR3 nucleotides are TGCAGCGTTGAGGGACTAGTTCATCGAAGGAGCTCCTACAATGAGCAGTTCTTC.

The CDR3 reads CASGPAGGPHEQFF. CDR3 bases: TGTGCCAGCGGCCCCGCGGGAGGGCCACATGAGCAGTTCTTC. V usage is TRBV6-4 and J usage is TRBJ2-1; 9 nucleotides match TRBD2. Looked up from germline, CDR1 is MRHNA and CDR2 is SNTAGT. This CDR3 comprises 14 residues. Unmatched junction bases numbered 10, after V lost 8 bases and J lost 8 bases.

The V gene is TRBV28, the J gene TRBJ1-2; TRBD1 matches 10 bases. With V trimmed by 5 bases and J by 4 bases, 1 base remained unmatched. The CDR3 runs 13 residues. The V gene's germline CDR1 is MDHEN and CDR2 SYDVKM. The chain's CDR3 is CASSDRGLYGYTF. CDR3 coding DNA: TGTGCCAGCAGTGACAGGGGGCTCTATGGCTACACCTTC.

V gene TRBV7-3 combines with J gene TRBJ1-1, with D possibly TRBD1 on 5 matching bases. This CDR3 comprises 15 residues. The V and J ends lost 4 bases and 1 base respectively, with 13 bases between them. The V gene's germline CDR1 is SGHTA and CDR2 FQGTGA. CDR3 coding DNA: TGTGCCAGCAGCTCCAAAGGAGGGACGAACACTGAAGCTTTCTTT. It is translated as CASSSKGGTNTEAFF.

The CDR3: CASSLAGTSLEQYF. The CDR3, as DNA: TGTGCCAGCAGCTTGGCCGGGACTTCCCTCGAGCAGTACTTC. The chain recombines TRBV5-4 with TRBJ2-7, with D possibly matching TRBD2 (6 bases). The CDR3 runs 14 residues. CDR1 and CDR2 (germline): SGHNT, YYREEE (reference sequence). V shed 0 bases and J shed 6 bases, with 13 bases lying between them.

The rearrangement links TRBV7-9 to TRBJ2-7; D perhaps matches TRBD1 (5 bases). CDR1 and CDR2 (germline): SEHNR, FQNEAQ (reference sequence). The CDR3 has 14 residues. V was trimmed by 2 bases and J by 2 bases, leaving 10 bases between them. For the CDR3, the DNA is TGTGCCAGCAGCTTAACCCTGGACACCTACGAGCAGTACTTC. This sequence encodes CASSLTLDTYEQYF.

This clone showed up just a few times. Here the CDR3 DNA reads TGCGCCAGCAGACCGGGAGCCGGGGAGACCCAGTACTTC. It translates to CASRPGAGETQYF. The chain is built from TRBV5-1 and TRBJ2-5; perhaps TRBD2 as D (6 bases). V lost 5 bases and J 5 bases, leaving 13 bases between the germline ends. Germline V gene sequence: CDR1 SGHRS, CDR2 YFSETQ. This CDR3 region has 13 residues.

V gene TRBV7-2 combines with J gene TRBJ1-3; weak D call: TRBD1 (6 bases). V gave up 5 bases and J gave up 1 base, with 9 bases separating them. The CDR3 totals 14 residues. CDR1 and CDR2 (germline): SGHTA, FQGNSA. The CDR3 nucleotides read TGTGCCAGCAGCGCACAGGGTTCTGGAAACACCATATATTTT. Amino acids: CASSAQGSGNTIYF.

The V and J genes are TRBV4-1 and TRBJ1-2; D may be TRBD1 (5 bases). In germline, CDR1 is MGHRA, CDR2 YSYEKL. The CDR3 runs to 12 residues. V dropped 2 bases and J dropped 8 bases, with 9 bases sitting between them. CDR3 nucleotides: TGCGCCAGCAGCCAACAGGGTTCAGGCTACACCTTC. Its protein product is CASSQQGSGYTF.

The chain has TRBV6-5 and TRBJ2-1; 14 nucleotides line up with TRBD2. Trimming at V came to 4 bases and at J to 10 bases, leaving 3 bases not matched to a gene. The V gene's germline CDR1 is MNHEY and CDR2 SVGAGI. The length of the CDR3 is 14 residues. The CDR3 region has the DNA TGTGCCAGCAGTTCGGGACTAGCGGGAGAAGAGCAGTTCTTC. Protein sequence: CASSSGLAGEEQFF.

The CDR3 DNA reads TGTGCCAGCAGCTTAGGGGCAGATAAAGAAGCTTTCTTT. This gives the protein CASSLGADKEAFF. The chain has TRBV7-2 and TRBJ1-1; D gene ambiguous. CDR1 and CDR2 (germline): SGHTA, FQGNSA. The CDR3 consists of 13 residues. V shed 1 base and J shed 8 bases, with 11 bases lying between them.

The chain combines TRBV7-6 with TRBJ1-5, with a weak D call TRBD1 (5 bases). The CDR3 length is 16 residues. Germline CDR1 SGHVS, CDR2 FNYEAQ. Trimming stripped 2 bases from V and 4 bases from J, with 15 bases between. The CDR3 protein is CASSLFQGGVNQPQHF. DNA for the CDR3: TGTGCCAGCAGCTTATTTCAGGGAGGGGTGAATCAGCCCCAGCATTTT.

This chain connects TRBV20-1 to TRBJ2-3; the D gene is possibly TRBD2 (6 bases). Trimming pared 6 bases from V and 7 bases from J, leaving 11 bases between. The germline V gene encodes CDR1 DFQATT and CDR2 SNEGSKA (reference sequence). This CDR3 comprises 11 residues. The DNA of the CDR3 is TGCAGTGCCTCAGCGGGTCATACGCAGTATTTT. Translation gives CSASAGHTQYF.

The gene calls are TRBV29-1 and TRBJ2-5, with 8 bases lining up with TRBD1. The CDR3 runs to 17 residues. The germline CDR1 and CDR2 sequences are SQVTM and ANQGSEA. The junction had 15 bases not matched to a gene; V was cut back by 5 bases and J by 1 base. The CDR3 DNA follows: TGCAGCGTTTACGGGACAGGCCATACGAGGATCCAAGAGACCCAGTACTTC. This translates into CSVYGTGHTRIQETQYF.

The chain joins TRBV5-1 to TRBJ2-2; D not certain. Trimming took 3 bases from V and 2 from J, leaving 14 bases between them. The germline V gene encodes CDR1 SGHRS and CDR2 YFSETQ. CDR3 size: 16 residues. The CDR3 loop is CASSYLLLSNTGELFF. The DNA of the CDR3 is TGCGCCAGCAGCTACCTGCTACTTTCAAACACCGGGGAGCTGTTTTTT.

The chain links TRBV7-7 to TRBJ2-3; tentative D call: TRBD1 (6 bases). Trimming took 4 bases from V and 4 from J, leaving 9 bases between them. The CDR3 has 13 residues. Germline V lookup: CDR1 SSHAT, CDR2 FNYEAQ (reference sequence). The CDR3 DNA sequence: TGTGCCAGCAGCTCCTCAGGGGCAGATACGCAGTATTTT. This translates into CASSSSGADTQYF.

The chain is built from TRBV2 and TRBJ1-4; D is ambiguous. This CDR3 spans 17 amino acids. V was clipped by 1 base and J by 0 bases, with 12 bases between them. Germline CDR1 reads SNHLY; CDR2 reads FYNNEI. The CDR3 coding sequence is TGTGCCAGCAGTGAAGACAGTCTATCTGCAACTAATGAAAAACTGTTTTTT. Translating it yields CASSEDSLSATNEKLFF.

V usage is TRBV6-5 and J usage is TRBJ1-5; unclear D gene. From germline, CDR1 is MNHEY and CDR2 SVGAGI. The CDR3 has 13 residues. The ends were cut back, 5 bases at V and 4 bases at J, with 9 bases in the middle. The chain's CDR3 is CASSPGLNQPQHF. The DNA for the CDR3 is TGTGCCAGCAGTCCCGGGTTAAATCAGCCCCAGCATTTT.

CDR3 residues: CASSPDRGPNSPLHF. The CDR3 DNA reads TGTGCCAGCAGCCCTGACAGGGGGCCGAATTCACCCCTCCACTTT. This rearrangement joins TRBV7-9 to TRBJ1-6, with 10 bases matching TRBD1. CDR1 and CDR2 from the germline V gene are SEHNR and FQNEAQ (reference sequence). The CDR3 is 15 amino acids. The V gene end was trimmed by 5 bases and the J gene end by 7 bases; junction bases not matched to a gene: 5.

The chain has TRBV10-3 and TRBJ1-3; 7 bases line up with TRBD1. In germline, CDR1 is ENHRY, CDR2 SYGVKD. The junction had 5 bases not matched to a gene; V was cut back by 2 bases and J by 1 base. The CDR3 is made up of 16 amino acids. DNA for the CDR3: TGTGCCATCAGTGAGGGGACAGCCTTTTCTGGAAACACCATATATTTT. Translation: CAISEGTAFSGNTIYF.